A selection of T cell receptor beta chains follows, all from one sample in a study of radiotherapy plus CTLA-4 blockade in lung cancer. Method: immunoSEQ multiplex PCR; TCRdb's copy keeps in-frame clones and lacks some. This repertoire shows around 95,000 clones, around 82% found once; its top ten account for around 0.8%. Source: peripheral blood, taken from a patient treated with radiotherapy plus ipilimumab. These receptors were collected from a human donor with non-small cell lung cancer who had stable disease on radiotherapy plus ipilimumab. The CDR3 runs from the conserved cysteine through the conserved F or W. Fields, in order: J gene, clone size, V gene, D gene, CDR3 DNA, CDR3 protein. The D gene is left open where the match is weak. Clone size is shown for a subset of rows, as once, few, many or a class of expanded clone.

>TRBJ2-3|.|TRBV5-1|TRBD2
TGCGCCAGCAGCAGACTAGCGGGGACAGATACGCAGTATTTT
CASSRLAGTDTQYF
>TRBJ2-7|.|TRBV30|TRBD1
TGTGCCTGGAGTCCTCCGGGACAGGGAGTCCACGAGCAGTACTTC
CAWSPPGQGVHEQYF
>TRBJ1-5|.|TRBV12-5|.
TGTGCTAGTGGTACAGGGTCCAGCAATCAGCCCCAGCATTTT
CASGTGSSNQPQHF
>TRBJ2-7|.|TRBV2|.
TGTGCCAGCAGTGCAGGCTCCTACGAGCAGTACTTC
CASSAGSYEQYF
>TRBJ2-2|.|TRBV6-1|.
TGTGCCAGCAGCGCACAGGGAGGGACCGGGGAGCTGTTTTTT
CASSAQGGTGELFF
>TRBJ1-2|few|TRBV18|.
TGTGCCAGCTCACAGGAGGGGACGGATGGCTACACCTTC
CASSQEGTDGYTF
>TRBJ2-3|.|TRBV27|.
TGTGCCAGCAGTTTATCAGGTTTGATCCCCCCGCGGGAGTATTTT
CASSLSGLIPPREYF
>TRBJ2-5|.|TRBV15|.
TGTGCCACCAGCAACCCCTGGGACAGTGGGAGGCAGACCCAGTACTTC
CATSNPWDSGRQTQYF
>TRBJ2-3|once|TRBV11-2|TRBD2
TGTGCCAGCAGTCCCGGACTAGCGGGGGCAGATACGCAGTATTTT
CASSPGLAGADTQYF
>TRBJ2-3|.|TRBV29-1|.
TGCAGCGTTGATCCGGACACGACAGATACGCAGTATTTT
CSVDPDTTDTQYF
>TRBJ2-1|.|TRBV11-2|.
TGTGCCAGCAGCTCAAAAGCCGTAGCGTCTGGCAATGAGCAGTTCTTC
CASSSKAVASGNEQFF
>TRBJ2-3|few|TRBV12-1|.
TGTGCCAGCGGGGCGAGGGCCCCCACAGATACGCAGTATTTT
CASGARAPTDTQYF
>TRBJ1-6|once|TRBV28|.
TGTGCCAGCAGTTTACCGGACGGCGCGTCGCCCCTCCACTTT
CASSLPDGASPLHF
>TRBJ1-6|.|TRBV4-1|.
TGCGCCAGCAGCCAATGGACAAGGGACTCCGGGTGGGCCCTCCACTTT
CASSQWTRDSGWALHF
>TRBJ1-1|.|TRBV28|.
TGTGCCAGCAGTCCCAACAGCTACACTGAAGCTTTCTTT
CASSPNSYTEAFF
>TRBJ1-4|.|TRBV2|.
TGTGCCAGCCTTCTCGAAGGAGGCGACGAAAAACTGTTTTTT
CASLLEGGDEKLFF
>TRBJ2-5|.|TRBV6-5|.
TGTGCCAGCAGTTACTCCTCAAACGGGGAGACCCAGTACTTC
CASSYSSNGETQYF
>TRBJ2-3|.|TRBV11-1|.
TGTGCCAGCCCGCATCCAAGACAGTCTCCTAGCACAGATACGCAGTATTTT
CASPHPRQSPSTDTQYF
>TRBJ1-5|.|TRBV7-8|.
TGTGCCAGCAGCTTAGCGCTTGGGGATAGCAATCAGCCCCAGCATTTT
CASSLALGDSNQPQHF
>TRBJ1-2|.|TRBV9|TRBD1
TGTGCCAGCAGCGTACGACAGGGGGTGAACTATGGCTACACCTTC
CASSVRQGVNYGYTF
>TRBJ1-5|.|TRBV28|TRBD1
TGTGCCAGCAGTTCGAAACCCGACAGGGGGCGAAATCAGCCCCAGCATTTT
CASSSKPDRGRNQPQHF
>TRBJ1-4|.|TRBV5-6|.
TGTGCCAGCAGCTCCCCCCGGAGGAGGGATGAAAAACTGTTTTTT
CASSSPRRRDEKLFF
>TRBJ1-3|few|TRBV30|TRBD1
TGTGCCTGGAGTGGGACAGGGGGCGGCTCTGGAAACACCATATATTTT
CAWSGTGGGSGNTIYF
>TRBJ2-5|few|TRBV4-1|.
TGCGCCAGCAGCCAGATAAAAGAGACCCAGTACTTC
CASSQIKETQYF
>TRBJ2-7|.|TRBV6-6|TRBD1
TGTGCCAGCAGCCGCCGGGACAGGGCCACCTACGAGCAGTACTTC
CASSRRDRATYEQYF
>TRBJ1-4|.|TRBV19|.
TGTGCCAGTAGTATGGGGGTCTCTCCTGAAAAACTGTTTTTT
CASSMGVSPEKLFF
>TRBJ1-6|.|TRBV5-6|.
TGTGCCAGCAGCTTGGCAGGGTCCTATAATTCACCCCTCCACTTT
CASSLAGSYNSPLHF
>TRBJ1-3|.|TRBV7-6|.
TGTGCCAGCAGCTTAACGTCTACTCTCTCTGGAAACACCATATATTTT
CASSLTSTLSGNTIYF
>TRBJ2-7|.|TRBV5-1|.
TGCGCCAGCAGCTTGCCCTCTCGAATGGAGCAGTACTTC
CASSLPSRMEQYF
>TRBJ1-2|.|TRBV7-6|.
TGTGCCAGCAGCTTAAATCCAGGGGCTAACTATGGCTACACCTTC
CASSLNPGANYGYTF
>TRBJ2-3|.|TRBV5-1|.
TGCGCCAGCAGCTTGACAGAATTTAGCACAGATACGCAGTATTTT
CASSLTEFSTDTQYF
>TRBJ1-3|.|TRBV25-1|.
TGTGCCAGCAGTGAATCAGCGAACCGAATCTCTGGAAACACCATATATTTT
CASSESANRISGNTIYF
>TRBJ2-7|.|TRBV6-5|.
TGTGCCAGCAGTCCCAGCTCCTACGAGCAGTACTTC
CASSPSSYEQYF
>TRBJ2-7|.|TRBV4-1|.
TGCGCCAGCAGCCAGCCGGGGCGGGGCTACGAGCAGTACTTC
CASSQPGRGYEQYF
>TRBJ2-7|few|TRBV5-1|.
TGCGCCAGCAGCTTGGACTTCTCCTACGAGCAGTACTTC
CASSLDFSYEQYF
>TRBJ1-4|.|TRBV5-5|.
TGTGCCAGCCAAGCCGTGGGGACAACTAATGAAAAATTGTTTTTT
CASQAVGTTNEKLFF
>TRBJ1-5|.|TRBV10-3|.
TGTGCCATCAGTGAGTATACTAGCAATCAGCCCCAGCATTTT
CAISEYTSNQPQHF
>TRBJ2-3|.|TRBV30|TRBD2
TGTGCCTGGGGACTAGCGGGGGCCCTCACAGATACGCAGTATTTT
CAWGLAGALTDTQYF
>TRBJ1-6|.|TRBV6-1|TRBD1
TGTGCCAGCAGTGGCGAGGTACAGGGGAATTCACCCCTCCACTTT
CASSGEVQGNSPLHF
>TRBJ2-2|.|TRBV7-2|.
TGTGCCAGCAGCCCAGACTTGCTCGCGAACACCGGGGAGCTGTTTTTT
CASSPDLLANTGELFF
>TRBJ2-1|.|TRBV7-2|TRBD2
TGTGCCAGCAGCTTAGGTAGCGGGGGATACAATGAGCAGTTCTTC
CASSLGSGGYNEQFF
>TRBJ1-2|few|TRBV6-1|.
TGTGCCAGCCTCCTGGGGCTAGGTGGCTACACCTTC
CASLLGLGGYTF
>TRBJ2-7|.|TRBV18|TRBD1
TGTGCCAGCTCACAGGAAGGGGGCTCTTTTGAGCAGTACTTC
CASSQEGGSFEQYF
>TRBJ2-2|.|TRBV11-2|.
TGTGCCAGCAGCTCTATACCGGGATCCGGGGAGCTGTTTTTT
CASSSIPGSGELFF
>TRBJ2-3|.|TRBV6-1|TRBD2
TGTGCCAGCAGAAGACTAGCGGGAAGCACAGATACGCAGTATTTT
CASRRLAGSTDTQYF
>TRBJ2-1|once|TRBV27|TRBD2
TGTGCCAGCAGTGCCAACCTAGCGGGGGGTTACAATGAGCAGTTCTTC
CASSANLAGGYNEQFF
>TRBJ2-1|.|TRBV20-1|.
TGCAGTGCTAGTAACAATGAGCAGTTCTTC
CSASNNEQFF
>TRBJ1-5|.|TRBV27|.
TGTGCCAGCAGTTTAGCGGGACACCTTAGCAATCAGCCCCAGCATTTT
CASSLAGHLSNQPQHF
>TRBJ1-6|.|TRBV5-1|.
TGCGCCAGCAGAACTGAGGGGAGTAATTCACCCCTCCACTTT
CASRTEGSNSPLHF
>TRBJ2-2|.|TRBV9|TRBD1
TGTGCCAGCAGACCGAGACAGGGGTCCACCGGGGAGCTGTTTTTT
CASRPRQGSTGELFF
>TRBJ2-7|.|TRBV9|.
TGTGCCAGCAGCGTAGTAGGGGACTCATCCTACGAGCAGTACTTC
CASSVVGDSSYEQYF
>TRBJ2-3|.|TRBV7-9|TRBD1
TGTGCCAGCAGCAAAACAGGGGGAGCAGATACGCAGTATTTT
CASSKTGGADTQYF
>TRBJ2-3|.|TRBV5-4|.
TGTGCCAGCAGCTTGGGGGGTCAGGGCGGGGCAGATACGCAGTATTTT
CASSLGGQGGADTQYF
>TRBJ2-3|few|TRBV18|TRBD1
TGTGCCAGCTCACCATTTGGACAGGCCCTGAATTCCGATACGCAGTATTTT
CASSPFGQALNSDTQYF
>TRBJ2-1|.|TRBV27|.
TGTGCCAGCAGTTTCCTAGGGGGAGAATCCAATGAGCAGTTCTTC
CASSFLGGESNEQFF
>TRBJ2-7|.|TRBV10-1|TRBD2
TGCGCCAGCAGTGAATTAGCGGGCTCCTACGAGCAGTACTTC
CASSELAGSYEQYF
>TRBJ2-7|.|TRBV9|TRBD1
TGTGCCAGCAGCGCCGGGACAGGGGGCCCCTACGAGCAGTACTTC
CASSAGTGGPYEQYF